This TCR beta chain is from a study of blood T cell repertoires in COVID-19. Study summary: PBMCs, B-cell-depleted T cells, or T cells were the source of the cDNA or gDNA that made up the material.

Seattle participants joined during active infection and were tracked over time. Methods used by the authors: Amplification of reference gene primers was used by the study to estimate nucleated cell counts. This table comes from immunoSEQ multiplex PCR, and its TCRdb copy is limited to in-frame clones, with some not included. The V and J calls and clone size are taken from that table; D and trimming were inferred from the DNA. The sample shows around 480,000 clones, approximately 88% of them seen only once. Sequenced sample: peripheral blood. The sequence was collected from a woman aged 50 to 65 with COVID-19, enrolled during active disease.

The CDR3 sequence: CASSSRIGGYYEKLFF. The CDR3 bases are TGTGCCAGCAGTTCCCGAATAGGGGGTTACTACGAAAAACTGTTTTTT. The V gene is TRBV6-5, the J gene TRBJ1-4, with D possibly TRBD1 on 6 matching bases. This CDR3 region has 16 residues. In germline, CDR1 is MNHEY, CDR2 SVGAGI. The ends were cut back, 4 bases at V and 8 bases at J, with 20 bases in the middle.